A selection of T cell receptor beta chains follows, all from one sample in a study of T cells after yellow fever vaccination. Each CDR3 protein is one row after TCRdb ran MiXCR on the 5' RACE reads. The sample contains about 310,000 distinct CDR3 sequences, roughly 4% of which appear only once. The starting material was PBMCs, obtained on the day of the yellow fever booster vaccination. The receptors were gathered from a man aged 18 to 29 who received the YFV17D yellow fever vaccine. Both conserved end residues are part of each CDR3.

v_call cdr3_length cdr3_aa
TRBV5-6 14 CASSLIVSAYEQFF
TRBV6-5 13 CASSHEGGETQYF
TRBV4-1 17 CASSQEVAGGLGGGYTF
TRBV4-3 15 CASSQDESSTDTQYF
TRBV7-9 14 CASSLGTLVEKLFF
TRBV5-1 14 CASSFRGLYNEQFF
TRBV7-6 14 CASSLARQGFEQFF
TRBV18 14 CASSPPSDPPMQYF
TRBV6-6 15 CASSSSDRQNTEAFF
TRBV7-2 15 CASSLGQDSPSGYTF
TRBV7-9 14 CASSYRQGGEKLFF
TRBV5-6 16 CASSFSLSGAHNEQFF
TRBV24-1 14 CATQGAAGANVLTF
TRBV19 15 CASSIVGRNGNTIYF
TRBV4-3 19 CASSQDRTGGRWYQETQYF
TRBV18 13 CASSPLELKTQYF
TRBV5-1 14 CASRPPGQIYEQYF
TRBV6-5 17 CASSYGPQGGWTGELFF
TRBV6-1 14 CATDRGRRFQPQHF
TRBV6-1 12 CASSDGEYGYTF
TRBV27 14 CASSLSNRAPGYTF
TRBV28 17 CASSFLSRTGGVYGYTF
TRBV25-1 14 CASTRAQYPETQYF
TRBV5-1 13 CASSFAANSPLHF
TRBV6-1 14 CASLAGDQADTQYF